This entry lists 5 T cell receptor beta chains sequenced from one sample in a study of response to subunit inactivated influenza vaccine. A single record per CDR3 protein comes from TCRdb applying MiXCR to the RT-PCR reads. This repertoire shows about 780,000 distinct CDR3 sequences, less than 20% found once; its top ten account for about 11%. The sequenced sample was PBMCs from blood, obtained roughly 5 days after vaccination. The source of these receptors is a man in his fifties who received an inactivated influenza vaccine.

This clonotype appeared a single time. The J gene is TRBJ2-5, the V gene TRBV6-1; the match to TRBD2 covers 9 bases. Losses at the gene ends were 5 bases for V and 3 bases for J; bases not matched to a gene: 7. The germline V gene encodes CDR1 MNHNS and CDR2 SASEGT. The CDR3 has 15 amino acids. DNA of the CDR3: TGTGCCAGCAGTCCGCCTAGCGGGGTAAAAGAGACCCAGTACTTC. Amino acid sequence: CASSPPSGVKETQYF.

This clonotype was seen a single time. The rearrangement links TRBV7-9 to TRBJ2-1; D is unclear. Germline V lookup: CDR1 SEHNR, CDR2 FQNEAQ (reference sequence). The CDR3 has 14 residues. The V and J ends lost 4 bases and 2 bases respectively, with 9 bases between them. CDR3 amino acids: CASSSNAAYNEQFF. DNA of the CDR3: TGTGCCAGCAGCTCAAACGCGGCCTACAATGAGCAGTTCTTC.

This chain uses TRBV20-1 with TRBJ2-2, with a possible D match to TRBD2 (6 bases). CDR1 and CDR2 (germline): DFQATT, SNEGSKA (reference sequence). V was shortened by 5 bases and J by 2 bases, with 12 bases between the two germline ends. The CDR3 runs to 14 residues. CDR3 bases: TGCAGTGCTTCCCCGGGACTTAACACCGGGGAGCTGTTTTTT. It specifies CSASPGLNTGELFF.

This chain links TRBV6-1 with TRBJ1-2; 10 bases agree with TRBD1. The CDR3 contains 14 residues. Germline V lookup: CDR1 MNHNS, CDR2 SASEGT. With 6 bases clipped from V and 8 bases from J, the junction kept 9 bases outside the gene matches. CDR3 in amino acids: CASRTGGATTGYTF. The CDR3 bases are TGTGCCAGCAGGACAGGGGGCGCGACCACGGGCTACACCTTC.

The genes are TRBV21-1 and TRBJ2-7; TRBD2 is the table's D call and was not checked against the DNA. TRBV21-1 is noted as a pseudogene. The CDR3 length is 15 residues. CDR3 loop: CASSKGGGGFYEQYF. The CDR3 DNA follows: TGTGCCAGCAGCAAAGGCGGGGGGGGTTTCTACGAGCAGTACTTC.